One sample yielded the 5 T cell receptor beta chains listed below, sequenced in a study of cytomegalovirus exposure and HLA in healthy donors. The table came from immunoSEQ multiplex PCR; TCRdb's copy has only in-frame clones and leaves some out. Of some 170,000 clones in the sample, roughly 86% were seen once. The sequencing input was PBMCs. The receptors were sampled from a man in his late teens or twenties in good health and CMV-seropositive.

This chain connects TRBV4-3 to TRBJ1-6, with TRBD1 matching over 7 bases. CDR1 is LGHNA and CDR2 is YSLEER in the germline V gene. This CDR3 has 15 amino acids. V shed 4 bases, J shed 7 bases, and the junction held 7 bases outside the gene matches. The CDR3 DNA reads TGCGCCAGCAGCCCGTCCGACAGGGAAAATTCACCCCTCCACTTT. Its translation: CASSPSDRENSPLHF.

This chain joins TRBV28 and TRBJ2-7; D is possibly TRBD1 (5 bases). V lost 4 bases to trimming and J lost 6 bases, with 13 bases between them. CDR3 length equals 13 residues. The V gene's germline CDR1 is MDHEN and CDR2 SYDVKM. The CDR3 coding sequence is TGTGCCAGCAGTTCCCACGGAAGGGGCGAGCAGTACTTC. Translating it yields CASSSHGRGEQYF.

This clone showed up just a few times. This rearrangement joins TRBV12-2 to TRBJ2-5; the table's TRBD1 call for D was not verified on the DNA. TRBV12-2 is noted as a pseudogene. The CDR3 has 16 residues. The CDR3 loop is CASRPGRGKYQETQYF. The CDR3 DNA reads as TGTGCAAGTCGCCCAGGTAGGGGCAAGTACCAAGAGACCCAGTACTTC.

CDR3 nucleotides: TGTGCCAGCAGCGGGGGCACCGGGGGGCGCTCCTACGAGCAGTACTTC. Translation: CASSGGTGGRSYEQYF. The genes are TRBV9 and TRBJ2-7, with D perhaps TRBD2 (7 bases). V lost 3 bases and J 0 bases, leaving 16 bases between the germline ends. CDR1 and CDR2 (germline): SGDLS, YYNGEE. The CDR3 runs to 16 residues.

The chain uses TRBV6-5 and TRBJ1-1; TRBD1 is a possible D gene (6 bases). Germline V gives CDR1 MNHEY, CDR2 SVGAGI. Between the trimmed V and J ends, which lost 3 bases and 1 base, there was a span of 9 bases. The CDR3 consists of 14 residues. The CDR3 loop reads CASSYQGPNTEAFF. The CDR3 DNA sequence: TGTGCCAGCAGTTATCAGGGGCCGAACACTGAAGCTTTCTTT.